This TCR beta chain was captured in a study of blood T cell repertoires in COVID-19. Study information: Sites in the United States, Italy and Spain provided acute and convalescent COVID-19 samples.

Study processing details: From reference gene primer amplification, estimates of nucleated cell counts were derived. Sequencing used immunoSEQ multiplex PCR; TCRdb keeps in-frame clones, though not all of them. That table gives V, J and clone size, and the DNA gave D and trimming. Here the sample spans around 260,000 clones, approximately 80% being singletons. Sequencing was done on a sample of peripheral blood. The TCR was taken from a man aged 60-69 years with acute or convalescent COVID-19.

CDR3: CATGTNEQFF. In DNA form, the CDR3 reads TGTGCCACAGGCACGAATGAGCAGTTCTTC. The gene calls are TRBV2 and TRBJ2-1; no clear D gene. The germline V gene encodes CDR1 SNHLY and CDR2 FYNNEI. This CDR3 has 10 amino acids. With 10 bases removed from V and 7 bases from J, the gap between germline ends came to 8 bases.